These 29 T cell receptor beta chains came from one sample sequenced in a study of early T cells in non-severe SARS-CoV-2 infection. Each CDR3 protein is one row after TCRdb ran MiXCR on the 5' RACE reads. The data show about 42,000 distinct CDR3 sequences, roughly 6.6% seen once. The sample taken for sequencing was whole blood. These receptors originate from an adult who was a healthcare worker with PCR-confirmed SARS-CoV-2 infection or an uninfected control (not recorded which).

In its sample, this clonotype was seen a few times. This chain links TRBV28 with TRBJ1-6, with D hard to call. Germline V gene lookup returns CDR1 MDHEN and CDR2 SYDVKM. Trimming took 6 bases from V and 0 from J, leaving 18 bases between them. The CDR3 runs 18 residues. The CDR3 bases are TGTGCCAGCAGCTGGAATGGAAAGGCAAGCTCCTATAATTCACCCCTCCACTTT. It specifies CASSWNGKASSYNSPLHF.

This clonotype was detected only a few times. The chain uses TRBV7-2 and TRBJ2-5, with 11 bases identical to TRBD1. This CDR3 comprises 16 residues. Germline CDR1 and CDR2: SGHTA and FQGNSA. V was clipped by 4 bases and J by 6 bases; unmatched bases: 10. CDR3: CASSSESGTGGQTQYF. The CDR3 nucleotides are TGTGCCAGCAGCTCGGAATCCGGGACAGGGGGTCAGACCCAGTACTTC.

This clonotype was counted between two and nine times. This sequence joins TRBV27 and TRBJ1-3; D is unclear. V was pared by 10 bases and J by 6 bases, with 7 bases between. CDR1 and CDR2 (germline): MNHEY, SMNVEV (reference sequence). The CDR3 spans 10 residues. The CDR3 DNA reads TGTGCCACCGGGGAAAACACCATATATTTT. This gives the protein CATGENTIYF.

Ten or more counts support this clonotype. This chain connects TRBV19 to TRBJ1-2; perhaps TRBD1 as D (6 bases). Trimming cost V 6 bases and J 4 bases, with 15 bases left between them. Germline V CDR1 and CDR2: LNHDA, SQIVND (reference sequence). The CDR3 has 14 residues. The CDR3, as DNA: TGTGCCAGTAGCACGACAGGCGAACCCTATGGCTACACCTTC. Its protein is CASSTTGEPYGYTF.

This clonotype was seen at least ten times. The CDR3 DNA reads as TGTGCCAGCTCACCAGGCACTAGCGGGTGGAATGAGCAGTTCTTC. Its translation: CASSPGTSGWNEQFF. The V call is TRBV18, the J call TRBJ2-1; the match to TRBD2 covers 9 bases. Germline V gives CDR1 KGHSH, CDR2 LQKENI. CDR3 length: 15 residues. The V gene end was trimmed by 2 bases and the J gene end by 7 bases; junction bases not matched to a gene: 6. Based on the CDR3 plus reference TRBV18 and TRBJ2-1, the full variable domain is NAGVMQNPRHLVRRRGQEARLRCSPMKGHSHVYWYRQLPEEGLKFMVYLQKENIIDESGMPKERFSAEFPKEGPSILRIQQVVRGDSAAYFCASSPGTSGWNEQFFGPGTRLTVL.

For the CDR3, the DNA is TGCGCCAGCAGCCCCGAGGGCAGGGACCTTCGGACTAATGAAAAACTGTTTTTT. Translated: CASSPEGRDLRTNEKLFF. This chain links TRBV4-1 with TRBJ1-4; a possible D gene is TRBD1 (5 bases). V was clipped by 4 bases and J by 2 bases, with 20 bases between them. From germline, CDR1 is MGHRA and CDR2 YSYEKL. The CDR3 sequence is 18 residues long.

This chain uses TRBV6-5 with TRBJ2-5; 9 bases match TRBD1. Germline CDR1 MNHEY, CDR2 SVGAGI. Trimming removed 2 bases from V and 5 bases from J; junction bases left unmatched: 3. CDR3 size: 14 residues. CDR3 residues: CASSYTTGGETQYF. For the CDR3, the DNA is TGTGCCAGCAGTTACACTACAGGGGGCGAGACCCAGTACTTC.

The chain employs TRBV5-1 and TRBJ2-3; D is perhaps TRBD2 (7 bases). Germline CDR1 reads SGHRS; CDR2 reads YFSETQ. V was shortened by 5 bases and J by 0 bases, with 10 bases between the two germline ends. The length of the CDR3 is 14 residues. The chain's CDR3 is CASRGGASTDTQYF. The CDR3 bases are TGCGCCAGCAGGGGGGGGGCGAGCACAGATACGCAGTATTTT.

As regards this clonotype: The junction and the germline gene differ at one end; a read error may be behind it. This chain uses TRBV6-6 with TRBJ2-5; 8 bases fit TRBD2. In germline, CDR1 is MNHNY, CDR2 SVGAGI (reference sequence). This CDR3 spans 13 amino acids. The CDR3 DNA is TGTGCCAGCACCGGACTAGCCCAAGAGTCCCAGTACTTC. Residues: CASTGLAQESQYF.

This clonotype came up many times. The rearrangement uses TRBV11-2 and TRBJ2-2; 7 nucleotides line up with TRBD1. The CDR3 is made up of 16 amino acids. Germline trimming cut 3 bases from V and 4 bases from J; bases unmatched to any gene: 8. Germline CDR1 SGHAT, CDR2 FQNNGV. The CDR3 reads CASSFGQAFGTGELFF. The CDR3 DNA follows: TGTGCCAGCAGCTTTGGACAGGCCTTTGGCACCGGGGAGCTGTTTTTT.

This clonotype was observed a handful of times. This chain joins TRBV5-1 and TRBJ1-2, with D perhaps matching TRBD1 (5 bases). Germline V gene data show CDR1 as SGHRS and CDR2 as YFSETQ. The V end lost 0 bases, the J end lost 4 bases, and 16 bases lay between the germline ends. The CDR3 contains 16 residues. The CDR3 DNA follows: TGCGCCAGCAGCTTGGATAACAGGATACTCCCCTATGGCTACACCTTC. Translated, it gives CASSLDNRILPYGYTF. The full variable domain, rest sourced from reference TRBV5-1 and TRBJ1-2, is KAGVTQTPRYLIKTRGQQVTLSCSPISGHRSVSWYQQTPGQGLQFLFEYFSETQRNKGNFPGRFSGRQFSNSRSEMNVSTLELGDSALYLCASSLDNRILPYGYTFGSGTRLTVV.

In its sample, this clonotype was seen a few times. CDR3: CASSLIRAGELFF. In DNA, the CDR3 is TGTGCCAGCAGCTTAATAAGGGCCGGGGAGCTGTTTTTT. This chain joins TRBV7-2 and TRBJ2-2; D remains ambiguous. Trimming removed 2 bases from V and 6 bases from J, with 7 bases in between. This CDR3 has 13 residues. Germline V gene lookup returns CDR1 SGHTA and CDR2 FQGNSA.

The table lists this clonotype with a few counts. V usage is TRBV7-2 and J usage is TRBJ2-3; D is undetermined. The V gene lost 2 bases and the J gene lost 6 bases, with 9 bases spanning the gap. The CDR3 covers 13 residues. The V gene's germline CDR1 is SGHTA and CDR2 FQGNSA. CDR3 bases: TGTGCCAGCAGCTTAAACCGGGCGGATACGCAGTATTTT. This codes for CASSLNRADTQYF.

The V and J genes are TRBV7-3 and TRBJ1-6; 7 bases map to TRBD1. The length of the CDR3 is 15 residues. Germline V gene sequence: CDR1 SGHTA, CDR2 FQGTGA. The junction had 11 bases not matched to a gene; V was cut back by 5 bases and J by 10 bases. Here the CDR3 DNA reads TGTGCCAGCAGCCCGCAGGGGGAGGGTGGATCACCCCTCCACTTT. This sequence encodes CASSPQGEGGSPLHF.

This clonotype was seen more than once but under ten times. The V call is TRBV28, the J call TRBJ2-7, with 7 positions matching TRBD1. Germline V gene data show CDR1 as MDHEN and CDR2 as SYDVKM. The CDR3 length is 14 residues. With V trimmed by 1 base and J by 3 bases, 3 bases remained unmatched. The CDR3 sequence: CASSLLGTDYEQYF. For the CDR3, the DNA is TGTGCCAGCAGTTTATTGGGGACAGACTACGAGCAGTACTTC. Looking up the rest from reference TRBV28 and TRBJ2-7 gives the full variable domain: DVKVTQSSRYLVKRTGEKVFLECVQDMDHENMFWYRQDPGLGLRLIYFSYDVKMKEKGDIPEGYSVSREKKERFSLILESASTNQTSMYLCASSLLGTDYEQYFGPGTRLTVT.

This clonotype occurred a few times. As DNA, the CDR3 is TGTGCCAGCACCCCTAAAGGTATCACTGAAGCTTTCTTT. This codes for CASTPKGITEAFF. V usage is TRBV7-6 and J usage is TRBJ1-1; D not certain. The CDR3 loop spans 13 amino acids. Germline V CDR1 and CDR2: SGHVS, FNYEAQ. Between the trimmed V and J ends, which lost 7 bases and 4 bases, there was a span of 13 bases.

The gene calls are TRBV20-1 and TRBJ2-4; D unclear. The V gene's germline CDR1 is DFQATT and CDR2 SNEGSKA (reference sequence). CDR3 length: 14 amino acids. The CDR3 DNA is TGCACACTACCTGGACCCATAGCCAAAAACATTCAGTACTTC. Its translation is CTLPGPIAKNIQYF.

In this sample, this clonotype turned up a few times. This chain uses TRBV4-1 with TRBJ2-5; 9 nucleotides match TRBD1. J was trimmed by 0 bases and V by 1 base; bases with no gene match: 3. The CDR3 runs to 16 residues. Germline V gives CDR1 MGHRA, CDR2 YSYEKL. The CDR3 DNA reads TGCGCCAGCAGCCAAGGGGGACAGGGCTACCAAGAGACCCAGTACTTC. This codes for CASSQGGQGYQETQYF.

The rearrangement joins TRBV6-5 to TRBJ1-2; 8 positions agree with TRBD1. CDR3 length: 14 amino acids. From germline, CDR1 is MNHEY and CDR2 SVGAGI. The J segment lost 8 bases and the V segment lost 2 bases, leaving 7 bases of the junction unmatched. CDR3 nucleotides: TGTGCCAGCAGTTACACAGGGGGGTCGTTCGGCTACACCTTC. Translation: CASSYTGGSFGYTF.

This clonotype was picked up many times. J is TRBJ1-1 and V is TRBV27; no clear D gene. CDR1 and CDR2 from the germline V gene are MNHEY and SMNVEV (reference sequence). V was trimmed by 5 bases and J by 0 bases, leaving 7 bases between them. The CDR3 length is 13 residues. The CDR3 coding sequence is TGTGCCAGCAGTCCCCTGGTGAACACTGAAGCTTTCTTT. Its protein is CASSPLVNTEAFF.

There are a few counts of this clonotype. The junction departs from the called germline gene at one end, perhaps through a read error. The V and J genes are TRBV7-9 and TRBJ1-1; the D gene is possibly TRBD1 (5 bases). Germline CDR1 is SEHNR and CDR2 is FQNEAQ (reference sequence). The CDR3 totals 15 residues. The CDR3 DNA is TGTGCCAGCAGCGCATACAGGAGTCGGAACGCTGAAGCTTTCTTT. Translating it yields CASSAYRSRNAEAFF.

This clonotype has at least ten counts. This chain's CDR3 is CASSLRVAGSGSPLHF. The CDR3 DNA reads TGTGCCAGCAGCTTGAGAGTGGCGGGCTCGGGTTCACCCCTCCACTTT. The chain is built from TRBV5-5 and TRBJ1-6; D unresolved. The length of the CDR3 is 16 residues. V shed 1 base and J shed 9 bases, with 17 bases lying between them. The germline gives CDR1 SGHKS, CDR2 YYEKEE (reference sequence).

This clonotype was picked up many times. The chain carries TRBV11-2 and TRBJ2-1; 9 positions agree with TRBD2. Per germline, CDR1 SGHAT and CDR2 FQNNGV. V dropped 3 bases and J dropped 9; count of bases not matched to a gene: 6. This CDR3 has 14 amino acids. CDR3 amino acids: CASSFSGGPSEQFF. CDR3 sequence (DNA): TGTGCCAGCAGCTTTAGCGGGGGCCCCAGTGAGCAGTTCTTC.

Written as DNA, the CDR3 is TGTGCCTGGAGAAGTCAGGGCTCCCCGGCACTGTTTTTT. Translated, it gives CAWRSQGSPALFF. The chain has TRBV30 and TRBJ1-4, with TRBD1 as a possible D gene (5 bases). CDR3 size: 13 residues. Trimming cost V 3 bases and J 13 bases, with 18 bases left between them. CDR1 and CDR2 (germline): GTSNPN, SVGIG (reference sequence).

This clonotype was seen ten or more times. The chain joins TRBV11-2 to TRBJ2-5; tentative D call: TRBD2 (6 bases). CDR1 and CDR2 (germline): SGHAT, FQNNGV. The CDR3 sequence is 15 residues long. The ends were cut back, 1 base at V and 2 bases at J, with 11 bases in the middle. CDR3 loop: CASSLVGGIQETQYF. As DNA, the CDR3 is TGTGCCAGCAGCTTAGTTGGGGGGATTCAAGAGACCCAGTACTTC.

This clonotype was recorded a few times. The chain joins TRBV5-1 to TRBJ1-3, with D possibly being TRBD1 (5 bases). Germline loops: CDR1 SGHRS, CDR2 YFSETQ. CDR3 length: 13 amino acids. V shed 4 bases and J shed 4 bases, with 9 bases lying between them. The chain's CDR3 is CASSAGPGNTIYF. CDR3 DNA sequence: TGCGCCAGCAGCGCGGGACCCGGAAACACCATATATTTT.

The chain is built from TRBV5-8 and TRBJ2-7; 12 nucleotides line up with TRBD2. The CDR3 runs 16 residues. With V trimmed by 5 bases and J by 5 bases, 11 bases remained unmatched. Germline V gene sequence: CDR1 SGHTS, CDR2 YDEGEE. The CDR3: CASSPLTSGGSHEQYF. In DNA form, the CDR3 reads TGTGCCAGCAGTCCCCTGACTAGCGGGGGTTCCCACGAGCAGTACTTC.

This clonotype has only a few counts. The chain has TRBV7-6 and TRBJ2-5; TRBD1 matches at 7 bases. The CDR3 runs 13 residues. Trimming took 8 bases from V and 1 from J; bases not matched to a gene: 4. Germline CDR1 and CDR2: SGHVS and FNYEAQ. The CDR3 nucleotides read TGTGCCAGCTTCCGACAGGGCCAAGAGACCCAGTACTTC. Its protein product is CASFRQGQETQYF.

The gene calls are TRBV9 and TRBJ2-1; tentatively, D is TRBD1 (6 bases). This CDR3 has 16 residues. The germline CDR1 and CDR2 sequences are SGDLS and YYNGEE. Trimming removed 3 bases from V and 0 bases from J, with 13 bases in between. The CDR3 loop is CASSEPMGASYNEQFF. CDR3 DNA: TGTGCCAGCAGCGAGCCCATGGGGGCCTCCTACAATGAGCAGTTCTTC.